Presented here are 29 T cell receptor beta chains from one specimen sequenced in a study of CXCR4 blockade with PD-1 therapy in pancreatic cancer. The table came from immunoSEQ multiplex PCR; TCRdb's copy has only in-frame clones and leaves some out. The profile shows some 5,000 clones, around 59% of them singletons. The sequenced sample consisted of tumor tissue. The receptors stem from a human donor with pancreatic ductal adenocarcinoma.

This chain links TRBV19 with TRBJ2-1; D may be TRBD2 (5 bases). The CDR3 runs to 14 residues. Germline lookup yields CDR1 LNHDA and CDR2 SQIVND (reference sequence). V lost 8 bases and J lost 0, with 11 bases in between. CDR3 protein: CASSPAGSYNEQFF. In DNA form, the CDR3 reads TGTGCCAGTTCCCCCGCGGGCTCCTACAATGAGCAGTTCTTC.

The V call is TRBV28, the J call TRBJ2-7; D is unresolved. Germline CDR1 and CDR2: MDHEN and SYDVKM. CDR3 length equals 12 residues. Trimming took 5 bases from V and 7 from J, leaving 12 bases between them. CDR3 in amino acids: CASSPLLREQYF. CDR3 sequence (DNA): TGTGCCAGCAGTCCCCTCCTAAGGGAGCAGTACTTC. Full variable domain (rest looked up from reference TRBV28 and TRBJ2-7): DVKVTQSSRYLVKRTGEKVFLECVQDMDHENMFWYRQDPGLGLRLIYFSYDVKMKEKGDIPEGYSVSREKKERFSLILESASTNQTSMYLCASSPLLREQYFGPGTRLTVT.

The chain couples TRBV19 to TRBJ1-1; D uncertain. V lost 1 base and J lost 0, with 15 bases in between. CDR3 size: 17 residues. Germline CDR1 is LNHDA and CDR2 is SQIVND (reference sequence). The CDR3 DNA reads TGTGCCAGTAGTATAGGTCGGAGGACTACTATGAACACTGAAGCTTTCTTT. The encoded protein is CASSIGRRTTMNTEAFF.

V gene TRBV6-8 combines with J gene TRBJ1-1; D is perhaps TRBD1 (6 bases). Per germline, CDR1 MNHGY and CDR2 SAAAGT. The CDR3 consists of 12 residues. The V gene lost 5 bases and the J gene lost 7 bases, with 11 bases spanning the gap. CDR3 region: CASSRTALEAFF. CDR3 sequence (DNA): TGTGCCAGCAGTCGGACAGCGCTTGAAGCTTTCTTT.

This clone was seen only a few times. This chain connects TRBV6-7 to TRBJ1-2; D remains unclear. TRBV6-7 is designated an ORF whose function remains uncertain. CDR3 size: 14 residues. Trimming removed 6 bases from V and 6 bases from J, with 17 bases in between. The CDR3 region has the DNA TGTGCCAGCAGGAACAGATTGAATAGTCATGGCTACACCTTC. It specifies CASRNRLNSHGYTF.

This sequence joins TRBV6-8 and TRBJ2-2, with D perhaps matching TRBD1 (5 bases). This CDR3 is built from 14 residues. The V gene's germline CDR1 is MNHGY and CDR2 SAAAGT. V gave up 2 bases and J gave up 6 bases, with 10 bases separating them. The CDR3: CASSYAQGSGELFF. CDR3 nucleotides: TGTGCCAGCAGTTACGCCCAGGGATCCGGGGAGCTGTTTTTT.

This chain links TRBV15 with TRBJ2-7, with D possibly being TRBD1 or TRBD2 (5 bases each). Germline-derived CDR1 and CDR2 are LNHNV and YYDKDF (reference sequence). CDR3 length: 14 amino acids. Trimming took 1 base from V and 0 from J, leaving 7 bases between them. CDR3 amino acids: CATSRGGSSYEQYF. In DNA, the CDR3 is TGTGCCACCAGCAGAGGGGGGAGCTCCTACGAGCAGTACTTC.

The rearrangement uses TRBV25-1 and TRBJ1-2; tentative D call: TRBD1 (6 bases). This CDR3 spans 14 amino acids. Germline V gene sequence: CDR1 MGHDK, CDR2 SYGVNS. Deletions cut 2 bases from V and 2 bases from J, with 9 bases between. CDR3 bases: TGTGCCAGCAGTGAAGGCAGGGGAAACTATGGCTACACCTTC. Encoded protein: CASSEGRGNYGYTF.

The rearrangement joins TRBV18 to TRBJ2-1; 8 bases map to TRBD2. The CDR3 is 18 residues long. CDR1 and CDR2 from the germline V gene are KGHSH and LQKENI. The ends lost 3 bases at V and 5 bases at J; junction bases unmatched: 15. The CDR3 coding sequence is TGTGCCAGCTCACCTCCCAGAATCGTGCGGGGGGCGGACAATGAGCAGTTCTTC. Translated, it gives CASSPPRIVRGADNEQFF.

This clone was detected a few times. The chain joins TRBV9 to TRBJ2-2, with TRBD1 matching over 10 bases. J lost 5 bases, V lost 5 bases, and 3 bases had no gene match. The germline gives CDR1 SGDLS, CDR2 YYNGEE. This CDR3 is 14 amino acids long. CDR3 in DNA: TGTGCCAGCAGTCGGGACAGGGGAACCGGGGAGCTGTTTTTT. Encoded protein: CASSRDRGTGELFF.

This clone has a handful of counts. This sequence joins TRBV7-7 and TRBJ1-1; the match to TRBD1 covers 9 bases. The CDR3 has 16 amino acids. The germline V gene has CDR1 SSHAT and CDR2 FNYEAQ (reference sequence). V lost 5 bases, J lost 3 bases, and 10 bases stayed unmatched. The CDR3 reads CASSPGTGYEYTEAFF. CDR3 nucleotide sequence: TGTGCCAGCAGCCCCGGGACAGGGTACGAATACACTGAAGCTTTCTTT.

This clone was seen only a few times. The missing CDR3 end, 1 residue past where the read stops, is filled in from the germline J gene. J is TRBJ2-1 and V is TRBV6-1; 8 nucleotides match TRBD2. The germline V gene encodes CDR1 MNHNS and CDR2 SASEGT. Trimming removed 1 base from V and 10 bases from J; junction bases left unmatched: 9. The CDR3 runs 15 residues. The CDR3 protein is CASSEGYAGGREQFF. The DNA read from the CDR3 is TGTGCCAGCAGTGAAGGGTACGCGGGAGGTCGGGAGCAGTTC.

This chain links TRBV18 with TRBJ1-2; 8 nucleotides match TRBD1. J gave up 6 bases and V 3 bases, and 6 bases lay outside the gene matches. The V gene's germline CDR1 is KGHSH and CDR2 LQKENI. There are 14 residues in the CDR3. CDR3 bases: TGTGCCAGCTCACCCACCGGCAGGGGGCATGGCTACACCTTC. Its protein product is CASSPTGRGHGYTF.

The chain couples TRBV19 to TRBJ2-1; TRBD2 matches 11 bases. Germline trimming cut 5 bases from V and 4 bases from J; bases unmatched to any gene: 7. This CDR3 comprises 16 residues. CDR1 is LNHDA and CDR2 is SQIVND in the germline V gene (reference sequence). The CDR3 nucleotides read TGTGCCAGTAGTTTAAAACTAGCGGGAGTTTACAATGAGCAGTTCTTC. Its protein is CASSLKLAGVYNEQFF.

The chain combines TRBV28 with TRBJ2-7, with D hard to call. V lost 1 base, J lost 6 bases, and 7 bases lay in between. Germline lookup yields CDR1 MDHEN and CDR2 SYDVKM. This CDR3 spans 12 amino acids. For the CDR3, the DNA is TGTGCCAGCAGTTTATCTCCGGGCGAGCAGTACTTC. The encoded protein is CASSLSPGEQYF.

The V and J genes are TRBV6-8 and TRBJ2-1; a possible D gene is TRBD2 (6 bases). Germline loops: CDR1 MNHGY, CDR2 SAAAGT. Trimming left V 0 bases short and J 3 bases short, with 9 bases between. The length of the CDR3 is 15 residues. As DNA, the CDR3 is TGTGCCAGCAGTTACTCCGGGAGCTACTACAATGAGCAGTTCTTC. Translation gives CASSYSGSYYNEQFF.

This clone was seen only a few times. This chain uses TRBV2 with TRBJ1-5; 8 bases line up with TRBD1. With 6 bases clipped from V and 4 bases from J, the junction kept 8 bases outside the gene matches. The CDR3 is made up of 15 amino acids. The germline gives CDR1 SNHLY, CDR2 FYNNEI. CDR3 DNA: TGTGCCAGCAGAGCGACAGGGGTCGGGAATCAGCCCCAGCATTTT. It is translated as CASRATGVGNQPQHF.

The chain couples TRBV1 to TRBJ1-1; the table's D call TRBD1 went unverified against the DNA. TRBV1 is marked as a pseudogene. This CDR3 comprises 14 residues. CDR3 sequence reads: CASSQERQGSEAFF. The CDR3 region has the DNA TGCGCCAGCAGCCAAGAGCGCCAGGGCTCGGAAGCTTTCTTT.

V usage is TRBV28 and J usage is TRBJ1-1; 7 bases line up with TRBD1. The CDR3 has 16 residues. Per the germline V gene, CDR1 is MDHEN and CDR2 is SYDVKM. The V segment lost 7 bases and the J segment 0 bases; nucleotides outside the gene matches: 11. The CDR3 DNA is TGTGCCAGCACCTCCCACAGGGGCATCTTGAACACTGAAGCTTTCTTT. This gives the protein CASTSHRGILNTEAFF.

The chain carries TRBV19 and TRBJ2-3; weak D call: TRBD2 (5 bases). V was cut by 3 bases and J by 6 bases, with 16 bases left in between. The V gene's germline CDR1 is LNHDA and CDR2 SQIVND (reference sequence). The CDR3 is 15 residues long. CDR3 loop: CASSMGAGWADTQYF. CDR3 nucleotide sequence: TGTGCCAGTAGTATGGGCGCGGGTTGGGCCGATACGCAGTATTTT. Drawing the rest from reference TRBV19 and TRBJ2-3, the complete variable domain is DGGITQSPKYLFRKEGQNVTLSCEQNLNHDAMYWYRQDPGQGLRLIYYSQIVNDFQKGDIAEGYSVSREKKESFPLTVTSAQKNPTAFYLCASSMGAGWADTQYFGPGTRLTVL.

The chain uses TRBV7-6 and TRBJ1-1, with D possibly TRBD1 on 5 matching bases. Deletions cut 7 bases from V and 4 bases from J, with 16 bases between. Germline CDR1 and CDR2: SGHVS and FNYEAQ. CDR3 length: 14 residues. CDR3 nucleotides: TGTGCCAGCACCAAGCAAGGGCAGGGCACTGAAGCTTTCTTT. As protein: CASTKQGQGTEAFF. The full variable domain, with the rest looked up from reference TRBV7-6 and TRBJ1-1, is GAGVSQSPRYKVTKRGQDVALRCDPISGHVSLYWYRQALGQGPEFLTYFNYEAQQDKSGLPNDRFSAERPEGSISTLTIQRTEQRDSAMYRCASTKQGQGTEAFFGQGTRLTVV.

This chain uses TRBV19 with TRBJ1-3, with D unresolved. The V gene's germline CDR1 is LNHDA and CDR2 SQIVND (reference sequence). The CDR3 has 16 amino acids. The V end was cut by 7 bases, the J end by 0 bases, with 16 bases between. CDR3 amino acids: CASKGEGGSSGNTIYF. CDR3 sequence (DNA): TGTGCCAGTAAAGGCGAGGGAGGGAGCTCTGGAAACACCATATATTTT.

This rearrangement joins TRBV18 to TRBJ2-5; tentatively, D is TRBD2 (5 bases). The CDR3 consists of 15 residues. The V end was cut by 1 base, the J end by 5 bases, with 14 bases between. Per germline, CDR1 KGHSH and CDR2 LQKENI. This CDR3 is CASSPLGSTGETQYF. The CDR3 bases are TGTGCCAGCTCACCACTGGGGAGTACGGGGGAGACCCAGTACTTC.

The chain employs TRBV19 and TRBJ1-6, with D unclear. CDR1 and CDR2 (germline): LNHDA, SQIVND (reference sequence). The CDR3 sequence is 15 residues long. With 3 bases removed from V and 5 bases from J, the gap between germline ends came to 11 bases. CDR3 DNA: TGTGCCAGTAGTATTTTCCCCGGGAATAATTCACCCCTCCACTTT. Translated: CASSIFPGNNSPLHF.

This clone came up a few times. Written as DNA, the CDR3 is TGTGCCAGTAGTACTCGACAGGGTTTAGGGAGCGCTGAAGCTTTCTTT. It is translated as CASSTRQGLGSAEAFF. The V and J genes are TRBV19 and TRBJ1-1; TRBD1 aligns across 7 bases. With V trimmed by 4 bases and J by 6 bases, 14 bases remained unmatched. CDR1 and CDR2 (germline): LNHDA, SQIVND (reference sequence). This CDR3 spans 16 amino acids.

The rearrangement uses TRBV12-1 and TRBJ2-5; the table's D gene call, TRBD2, was not cross checked with the DNA. TRBV12-1 is noted as a pseudogene. The CDR3 is 16 residues long. The CDR3 nucleotides are TGTGCCAGCAGCTTTGTCGCGGGAGTTTTCCCAGAGACCCAGTACTTC. This gives the protein CASSFVAGVFPETQYF.

The V call is TRBV28, the J call TRBJ2-1; TRBD1 matches 7 bases. Trimming at V came to 5 bases and at J to 9 bases, leaving 7 bases not matched to a gene. This CDR3 is 13 amino acids long. The germline gives CDR1 MDHEN, CDR2 SYDVKM. The CDR3 is CASSDSTGAEQFF. CDR3 DNA sequence: TGTGCCAGCAGTGATTCCACAGGGGCTGAGCAGTTCTTC.

This rearrangement joins TRBV6-8 to TRBJ2-1; maybe TRBD1 (6 bases). This CDR3 region has 14 residues. Germline CDR1 and CDR2: MNHGY and SAAAGT. With 8 bases removed from V and 10 bases from J, the gap between germline ends came to 21 bases. The CDR3 region is CASSEGVGGREQFF. The DNA of the CDR3 is TGTGCCAGCTCCGAGGGGGTTGGGGGACGGGAGCAGTTCTTC.

V is TRBV5-1 and J is TRBJ1-4; 7 bases fit TRBD1. V was clipped by 6 bases and J by 0 bases; unmatched bases: 5. The CDR3 length is 15 residues. Germline CDR1 reads SGHRS; CDR2 reads YFSETQ. DNA of the CDR3: TGCGCCAGCAATACAGGGGATTCAACTAATGAAAAACTGTTTTTT. The encoded protein is CASNTGDSTNEKLFF.